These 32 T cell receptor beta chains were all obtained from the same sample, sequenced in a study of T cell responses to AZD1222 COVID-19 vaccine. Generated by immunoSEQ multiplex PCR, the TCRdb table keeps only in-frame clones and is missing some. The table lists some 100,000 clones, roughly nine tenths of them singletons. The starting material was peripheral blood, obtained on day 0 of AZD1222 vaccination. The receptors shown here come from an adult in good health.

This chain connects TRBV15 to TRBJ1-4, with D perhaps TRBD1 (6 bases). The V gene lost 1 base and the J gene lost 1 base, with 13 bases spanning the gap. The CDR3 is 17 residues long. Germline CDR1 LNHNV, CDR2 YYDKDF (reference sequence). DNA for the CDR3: TGTGCCACCAGCAGAGCCATCACAGGGCTAACTAATGAAAAACTGTTTTTT. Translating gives CATSRAITGLTNEKLFF.

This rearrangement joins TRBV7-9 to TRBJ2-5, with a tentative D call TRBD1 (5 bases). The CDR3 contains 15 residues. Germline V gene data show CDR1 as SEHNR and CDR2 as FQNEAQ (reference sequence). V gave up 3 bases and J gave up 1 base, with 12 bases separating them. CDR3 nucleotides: TGTGCCAGCAGCTTCGGTAGGGGCGTCCAAGAGACCCAGTACTTC. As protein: CASSFGRGVQETQYF.

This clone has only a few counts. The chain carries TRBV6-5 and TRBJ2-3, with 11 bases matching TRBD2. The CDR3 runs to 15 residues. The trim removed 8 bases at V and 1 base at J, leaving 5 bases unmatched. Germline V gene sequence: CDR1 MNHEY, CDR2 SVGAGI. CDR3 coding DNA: TGTGCCAGCGAGGCACTAGCGGGAGGCACAGATACGCAGTATTTT. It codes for CASEALAGGTDTQYF.

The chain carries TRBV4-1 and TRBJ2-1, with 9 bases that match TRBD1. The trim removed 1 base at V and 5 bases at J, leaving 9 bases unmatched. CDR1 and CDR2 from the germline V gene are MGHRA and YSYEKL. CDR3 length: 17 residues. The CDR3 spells CASSQVGGTGFHNEQFF. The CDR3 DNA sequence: TGCGCCAGCAGCCAAGTTGGGGGGACAGGGTTCCACAATGAGCAGTTCTTC.

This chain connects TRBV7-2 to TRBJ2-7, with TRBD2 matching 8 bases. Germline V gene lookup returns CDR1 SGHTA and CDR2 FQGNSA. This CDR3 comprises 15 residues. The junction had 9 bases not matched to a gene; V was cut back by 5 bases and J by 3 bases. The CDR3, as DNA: TGTGCCAGCAGCAAGAGTAGCAGCGGGGGCTACGAGCAGTACTTC. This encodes CASSKSSSGGYEQYF.

The CDR3 protein is CATSGTTNTGELFF. The CDR3, as DNA: TGTGCCACCAGTGGCACAACGAACACCGGGGAGCTGTTTTTT. The chain joins TRBV24-1 to TRBJ2-2; D unresolved. Germline CDR1 KGHDR, CDR2 SFDVKD. The CDR3 spans 14 residues. V lost 5 bases, J lost 0 bases, and 6 bases lay in between.

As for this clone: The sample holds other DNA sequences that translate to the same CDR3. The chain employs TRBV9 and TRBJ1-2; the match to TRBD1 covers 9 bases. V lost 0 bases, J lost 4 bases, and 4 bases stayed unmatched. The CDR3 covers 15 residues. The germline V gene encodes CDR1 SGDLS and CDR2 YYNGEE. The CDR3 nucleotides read TGTGCCAGCAGCGTAGAGGGACAGGGCCTCTATGGCTACACCTTC. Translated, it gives CASSVEGQGLYGYTF.

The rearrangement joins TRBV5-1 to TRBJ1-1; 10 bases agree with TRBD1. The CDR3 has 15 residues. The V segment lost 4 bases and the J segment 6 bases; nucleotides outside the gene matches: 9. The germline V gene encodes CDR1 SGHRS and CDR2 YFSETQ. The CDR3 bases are TGCGCCAGCAGCGTCGGGGGACAGGGGAGGCCTGAAGCTTTCTTT. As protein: CASSVGGQGRPEAFF.

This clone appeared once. CDR3 loop: CASSYSKSSDSPLHF. The CDR3 DNA reads as TGTGCCAGCAGTTACTCTAAATCCTCTGACTCACCCCTCCACTTT. The chain recombines TRBV6-5 with TRBJ1-6, with D unclear. Germline-derived CDR1 and CDR2 are MNHEY and SVGAGI. This CDR3 comprises 15 residues. Trimming removed 0 bases at V and 10 bases at J, with 13 bases between.

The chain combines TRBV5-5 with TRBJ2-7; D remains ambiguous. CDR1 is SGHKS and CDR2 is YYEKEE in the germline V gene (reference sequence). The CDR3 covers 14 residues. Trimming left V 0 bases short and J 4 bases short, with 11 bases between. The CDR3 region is CASSLGALGYEQYF. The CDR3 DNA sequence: TGTGCCAGCAGCTTGGGAGCCCTGGGTTACGAGCAGTACTTC.

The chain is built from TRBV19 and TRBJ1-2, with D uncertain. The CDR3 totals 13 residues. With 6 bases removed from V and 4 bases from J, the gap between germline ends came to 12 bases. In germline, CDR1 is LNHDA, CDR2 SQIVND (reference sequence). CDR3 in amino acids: CASRLDGRYGYTF. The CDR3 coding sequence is TGTGCCAGTAGGCTCGACGGGCGCTATGGCTACACCTTC.

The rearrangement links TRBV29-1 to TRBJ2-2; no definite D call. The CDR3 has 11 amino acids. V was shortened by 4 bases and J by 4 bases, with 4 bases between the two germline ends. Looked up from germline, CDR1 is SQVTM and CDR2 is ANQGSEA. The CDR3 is CSVVLTGELFF. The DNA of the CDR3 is TGCAGCGTTGTACTCACCGGGGAGCTGTTTTTT.

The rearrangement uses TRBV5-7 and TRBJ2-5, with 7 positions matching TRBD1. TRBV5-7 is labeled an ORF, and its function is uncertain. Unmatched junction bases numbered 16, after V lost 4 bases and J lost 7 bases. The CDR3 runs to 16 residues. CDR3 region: CASSTKQGPSSVTQYF. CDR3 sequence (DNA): TGTGCCAGCAGCACCAAACAGGGGCCCTCGTCAGTGACCCAGTACTTC.

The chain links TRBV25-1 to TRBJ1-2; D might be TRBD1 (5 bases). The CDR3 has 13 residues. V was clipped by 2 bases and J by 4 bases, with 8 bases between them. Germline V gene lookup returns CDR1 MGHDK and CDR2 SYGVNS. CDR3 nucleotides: TGTGCCAGCAGTGAAACCGGGACCTATGGCTACACCTTC. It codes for CASSETGTYGYTF.

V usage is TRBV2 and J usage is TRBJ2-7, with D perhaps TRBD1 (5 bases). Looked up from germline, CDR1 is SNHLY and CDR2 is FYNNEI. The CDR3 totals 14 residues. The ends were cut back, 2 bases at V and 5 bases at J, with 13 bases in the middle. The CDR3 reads CASSELQGTNEQYF. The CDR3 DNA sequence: TGTGCCAGCAGTGAACTGCAGGGCACCAACGAGCAGTACTTC.

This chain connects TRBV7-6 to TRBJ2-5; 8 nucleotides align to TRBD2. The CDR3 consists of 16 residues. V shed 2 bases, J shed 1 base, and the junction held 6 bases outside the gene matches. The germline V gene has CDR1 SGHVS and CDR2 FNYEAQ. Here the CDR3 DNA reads TGTGCCAGCAGCTTACCCACCACTAGCGGCCAAGAGACCCAGTACTTC. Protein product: CASSLPTTSGQETQYF.

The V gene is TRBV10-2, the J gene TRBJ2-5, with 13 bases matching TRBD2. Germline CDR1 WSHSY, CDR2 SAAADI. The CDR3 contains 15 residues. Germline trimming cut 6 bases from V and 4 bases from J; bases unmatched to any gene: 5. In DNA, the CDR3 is TGCGCCAGCAGGGGACTAGCGGGATTTCTAGAGACCCAGTACTTC. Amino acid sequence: CASRGLAGFLETQYF.

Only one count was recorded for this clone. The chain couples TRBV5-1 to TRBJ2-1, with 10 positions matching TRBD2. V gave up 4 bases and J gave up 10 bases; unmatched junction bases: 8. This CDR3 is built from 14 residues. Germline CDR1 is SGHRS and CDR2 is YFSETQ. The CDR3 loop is CASSTGTSATEQFF. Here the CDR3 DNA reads TGCGCCAGCAGCACTGGGACTAGCGCAACCGAGCAGTTCTTC.

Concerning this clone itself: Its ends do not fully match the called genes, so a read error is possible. CDR3 DNA sequence: TGTGCCAGCAGCCTAGGGGGCACCGATACGCAGTATTTT. This sequence encodes CASSLGGTDTQYF. The J gene is TRBJ2-3, the V gene TRBV7-2; TRBD1 matches 7 bases. This CDR3 contains 13 residues. Per the germline V gene, CDR1 is SGHTA and CDR2 is FQGNSA.

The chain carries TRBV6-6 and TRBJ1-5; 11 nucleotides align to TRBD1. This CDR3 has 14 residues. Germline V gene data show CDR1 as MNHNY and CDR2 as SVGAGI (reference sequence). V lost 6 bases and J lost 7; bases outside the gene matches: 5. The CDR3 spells CASSRTGGGQPQHF. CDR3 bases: TGTGCCAGCAGCCGGACAGGGGGCGGACAGCCCCAGCATTTT.

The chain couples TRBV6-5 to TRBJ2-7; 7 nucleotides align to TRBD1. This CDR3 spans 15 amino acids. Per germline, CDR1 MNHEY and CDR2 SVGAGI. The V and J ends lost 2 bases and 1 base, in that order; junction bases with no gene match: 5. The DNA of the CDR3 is TGTGCCAGCAGTTACGGGACAGCGAATTCCTACGAGCAGTACTTC. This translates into CASSYGTANSYEQYF.

This chain's CDR3 is CAWSRLSGQDNEQFF. The CDR3 nucleotides are TGTGCCTGGAGTCGCCTCTCGGGACAGGACAATGAGCAGTTCTTC. The chain has TRBV30 and TRBJ2-1, with TRBD1 matching over 8 bases. The trim removed 2 bases at V and 5 bases at J, leaving 8 bases unmatched. CDR1 GTSNPN and CDR2 SVGIG come from the germline V gene (reference sequence). CDR3 size: 15 residues.

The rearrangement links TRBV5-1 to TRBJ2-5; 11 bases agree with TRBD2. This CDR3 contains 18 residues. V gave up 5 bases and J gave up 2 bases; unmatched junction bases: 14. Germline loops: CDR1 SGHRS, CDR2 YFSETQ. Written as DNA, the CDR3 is TGCGCCAGCAGTTTTACTAGCGGGAGCAAGTTATGGCAAGAGACCCAGTACTTC. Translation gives CASSFTSGSKLWQETQYF. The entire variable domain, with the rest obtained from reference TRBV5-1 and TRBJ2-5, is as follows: KAGVTQTPRYLIKTRGQQVTLSCSPISGHRSVSWYQQTPGQGLQFLFEYFSETQRNKGNFPGRFSGRQFSNSRSEMNVSTLELGDSALYLCASSFTSGSKLWQETQYFGPGTRLLVL.

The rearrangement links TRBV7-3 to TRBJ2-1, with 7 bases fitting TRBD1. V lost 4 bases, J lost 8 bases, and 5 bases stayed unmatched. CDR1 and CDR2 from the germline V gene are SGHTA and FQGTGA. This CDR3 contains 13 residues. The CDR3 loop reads CASSSQGPDEQFF. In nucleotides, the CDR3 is TGTGCCAGCAGCTCACAGGGGCCCGATGAGCAGTTCTTC.

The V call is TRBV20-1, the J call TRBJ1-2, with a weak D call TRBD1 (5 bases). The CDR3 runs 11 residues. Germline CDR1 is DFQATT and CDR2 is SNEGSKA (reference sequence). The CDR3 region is CRGRQGSGYTF. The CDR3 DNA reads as TGCAGGGGGCGGCAGGGAAGTGGCTACACCTTC.

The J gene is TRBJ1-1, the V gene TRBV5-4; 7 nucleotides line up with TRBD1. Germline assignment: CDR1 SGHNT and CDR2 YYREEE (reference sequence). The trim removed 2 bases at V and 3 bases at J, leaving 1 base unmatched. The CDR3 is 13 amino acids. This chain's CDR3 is CASSLDRDTEAFF. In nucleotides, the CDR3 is TGTGCCAGCAGCTTAGACAGGGACACTGAAGCTTTCTTT.

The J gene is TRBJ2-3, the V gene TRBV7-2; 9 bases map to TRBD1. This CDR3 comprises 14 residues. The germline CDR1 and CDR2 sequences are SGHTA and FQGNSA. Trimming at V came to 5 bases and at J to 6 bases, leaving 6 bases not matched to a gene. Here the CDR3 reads CASSTGQGGDTQYF. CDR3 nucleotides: TGTGCCAGCAGCACGGGACAGGGTGGGGATACGCAGTATTTT.

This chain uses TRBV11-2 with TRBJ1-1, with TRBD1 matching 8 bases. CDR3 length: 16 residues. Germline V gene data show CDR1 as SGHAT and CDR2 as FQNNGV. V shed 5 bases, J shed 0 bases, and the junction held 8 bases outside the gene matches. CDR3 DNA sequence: TGTGCCAGCAGCCGGACAGGGTTTCCCATGAACACTGAAGCTTTCTTT. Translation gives CASSRTGFPMNTEAFF.

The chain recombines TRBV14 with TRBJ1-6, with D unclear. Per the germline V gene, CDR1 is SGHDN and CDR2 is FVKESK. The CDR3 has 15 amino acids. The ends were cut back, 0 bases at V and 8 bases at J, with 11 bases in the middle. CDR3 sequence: CASSQDLGRDSPLHF. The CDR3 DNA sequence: TGTGCCAGCAGCCAAGATCTGGGGAGGGATTCACCCCTCCACTTT.

The CDR3 region is CAWSADSSNYGYTF. CDR3 nucleotide sequence: TGTGCCTGGTCAGCGGACAGCTCGAACTATGGCTACACCTTC. The V gene is TRBV30, the J gene TRBJ1-2; the D gene is possibly TRBD1 (6 bases). The CDR3 consists of 14 residues. Germline V gene lookup returns CDR1 GTSNPN and CDR2 SVGIG (reference sequence). Trimming stripped 5 bases from V and 2 bases from J, with 15 bases between.

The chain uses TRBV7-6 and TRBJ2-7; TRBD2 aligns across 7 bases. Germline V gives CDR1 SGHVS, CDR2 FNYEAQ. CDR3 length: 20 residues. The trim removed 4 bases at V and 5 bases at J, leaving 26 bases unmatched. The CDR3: CASSSQAGAHGGSFLHEQYF. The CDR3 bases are TGTGCCAGCAGCTCTCAAGCCGGGGCGCACGGCGGGAGTTTTCTACACGAGCAGTACTTC. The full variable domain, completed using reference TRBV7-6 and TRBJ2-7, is GAGVSQSPRYKVTKRGQDVALRCDPISGHVSLYWYRQALGQGPEFLTYFNYEAQQDKSGLPNDRFSAERPEGSISTLTIQRTEQRDSAMYRCASSSQAGAHGGSFLHEQYFGPGTRLTVT.

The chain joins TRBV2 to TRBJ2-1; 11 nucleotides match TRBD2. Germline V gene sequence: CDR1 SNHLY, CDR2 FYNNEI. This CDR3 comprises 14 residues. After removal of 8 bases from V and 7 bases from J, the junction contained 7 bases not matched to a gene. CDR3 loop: CASGGLAGGNEQFF. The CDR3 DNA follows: TGTGCCAGCGGAGGACTAGCGGGTGGGAATGAGCAGTTCTTC.